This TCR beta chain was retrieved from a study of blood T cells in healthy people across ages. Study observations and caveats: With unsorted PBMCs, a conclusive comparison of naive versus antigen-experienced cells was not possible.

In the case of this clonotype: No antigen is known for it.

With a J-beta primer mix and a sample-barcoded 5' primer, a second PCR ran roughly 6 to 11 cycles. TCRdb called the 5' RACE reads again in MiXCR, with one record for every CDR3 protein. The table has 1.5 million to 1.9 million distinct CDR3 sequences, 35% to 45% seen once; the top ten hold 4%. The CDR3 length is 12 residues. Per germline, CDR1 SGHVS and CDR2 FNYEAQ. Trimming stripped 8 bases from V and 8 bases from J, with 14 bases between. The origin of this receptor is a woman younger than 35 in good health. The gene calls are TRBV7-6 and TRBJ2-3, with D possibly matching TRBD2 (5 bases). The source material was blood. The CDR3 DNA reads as TGTGCCAGCCGGGATGGCATGGGTACGCAGTATTTT. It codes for CASRDGMGTQYF.